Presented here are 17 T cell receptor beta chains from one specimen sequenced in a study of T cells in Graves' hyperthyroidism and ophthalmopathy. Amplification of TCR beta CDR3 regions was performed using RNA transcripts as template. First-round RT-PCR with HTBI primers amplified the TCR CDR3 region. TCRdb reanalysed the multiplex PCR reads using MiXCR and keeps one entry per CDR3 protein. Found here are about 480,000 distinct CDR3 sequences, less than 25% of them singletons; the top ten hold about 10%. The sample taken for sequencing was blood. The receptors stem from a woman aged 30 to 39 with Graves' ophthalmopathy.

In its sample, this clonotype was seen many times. CDR3 protein: CASSLDGGTPTYEQYF. CDR3 nucleotide sequence: TGCGCCAGCAGCTTGGATGGGGGGACCCCTACCTACGAGCAGTACTTC. The V gene is TRBV5-1, the J gene TRBJ2-7; TRBD2 might be the D (6 bases). V lost 0 bases, J lost 2 bases, and 15 bases lay in between. Germline V gene sequence: CDR1 SGHRS, CDR2 YFSETQ. The CDR3 consists of 16 residues.

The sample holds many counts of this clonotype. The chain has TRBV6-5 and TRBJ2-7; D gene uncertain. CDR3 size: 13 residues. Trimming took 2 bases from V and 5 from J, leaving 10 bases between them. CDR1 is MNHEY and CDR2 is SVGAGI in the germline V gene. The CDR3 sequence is CASSYRWADEQYF. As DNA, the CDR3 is TGTGCCAGCAGTTACCGCTGGGCCGACGAGCAGTACTTC.

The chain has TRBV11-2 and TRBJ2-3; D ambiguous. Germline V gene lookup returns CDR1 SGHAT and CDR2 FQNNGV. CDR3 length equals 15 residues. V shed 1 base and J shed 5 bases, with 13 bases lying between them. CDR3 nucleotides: TGTGCCAGCAGCTTAGGGGGTTTTGAAATAGATACGCAGTATTTT. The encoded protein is CASSLGGFEIDTQYF.

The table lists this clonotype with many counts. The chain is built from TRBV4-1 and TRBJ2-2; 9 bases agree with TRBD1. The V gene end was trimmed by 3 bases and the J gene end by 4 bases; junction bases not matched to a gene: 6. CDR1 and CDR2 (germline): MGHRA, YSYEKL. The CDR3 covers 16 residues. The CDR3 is CASSQAGQGGTGELFF. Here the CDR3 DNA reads TGCGCCAGCAGCCAGGCGGGACAGGGAGGCACCGGGGAGCTGTTTTTT.

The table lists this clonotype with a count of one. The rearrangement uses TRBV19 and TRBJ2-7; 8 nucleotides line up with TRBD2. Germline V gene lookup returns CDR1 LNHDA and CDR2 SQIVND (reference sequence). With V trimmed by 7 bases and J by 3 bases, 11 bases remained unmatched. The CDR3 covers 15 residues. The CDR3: CASKDERGFGYEQYF. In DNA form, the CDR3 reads TGTGCCAGTAAAGACGAGCGGGGGTTTGGCTACGAGCAGTACTTC.

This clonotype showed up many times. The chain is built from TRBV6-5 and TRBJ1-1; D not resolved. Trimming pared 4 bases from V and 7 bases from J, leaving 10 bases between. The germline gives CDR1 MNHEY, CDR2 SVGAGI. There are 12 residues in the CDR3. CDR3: CASSSLSGEAFF. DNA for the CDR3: TGTGCCAGCAGTTCTCTCTCGGGTGAAGCTTTCTTT.

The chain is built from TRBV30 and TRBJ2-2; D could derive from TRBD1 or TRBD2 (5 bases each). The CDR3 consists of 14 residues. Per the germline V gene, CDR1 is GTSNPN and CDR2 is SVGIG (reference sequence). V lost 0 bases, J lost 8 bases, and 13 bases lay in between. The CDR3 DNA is TGTGCCTGGAGTGTACAAGCTGGGGGTGGGGAGCTGTTTTTT. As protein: CAWSVQAGGGELFF.

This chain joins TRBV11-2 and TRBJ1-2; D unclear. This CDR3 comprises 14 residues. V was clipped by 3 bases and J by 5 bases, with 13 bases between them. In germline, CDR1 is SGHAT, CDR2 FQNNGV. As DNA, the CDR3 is TGTGCCAGCAGCTTCACCCGGGAGGGTTATGGCTACACCTTC. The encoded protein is CASSFTREGYGYTF.

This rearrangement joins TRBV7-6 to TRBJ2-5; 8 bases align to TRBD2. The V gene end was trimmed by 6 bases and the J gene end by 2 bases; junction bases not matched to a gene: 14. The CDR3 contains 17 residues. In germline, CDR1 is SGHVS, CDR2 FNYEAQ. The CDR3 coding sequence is TGTGCCAGCAGTCACTCCGGGACTAGGGGGAAACAAGAGACCCAGTACTTC. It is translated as CASSHSGTRGKQETQYF.

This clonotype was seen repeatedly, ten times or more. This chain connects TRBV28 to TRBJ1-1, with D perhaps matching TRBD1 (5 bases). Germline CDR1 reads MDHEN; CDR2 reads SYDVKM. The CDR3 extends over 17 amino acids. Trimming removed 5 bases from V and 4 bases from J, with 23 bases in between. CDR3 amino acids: CASSGILEGSGGTEAFF. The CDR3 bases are TGTGCCAGCAGTGGGATATTGGAGGGGTCCGGGGGCACTGAAGCTTTCTTT.

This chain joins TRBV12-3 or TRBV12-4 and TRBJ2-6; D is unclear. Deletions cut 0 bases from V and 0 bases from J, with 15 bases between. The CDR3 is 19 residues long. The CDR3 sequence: CASSLAPGRTISGANVLTF. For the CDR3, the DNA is TGTGCCAGCAGTTTAGCGCCTGGCAGGACGATCTCTGGGGCCAACGTCCTGACTTTC.

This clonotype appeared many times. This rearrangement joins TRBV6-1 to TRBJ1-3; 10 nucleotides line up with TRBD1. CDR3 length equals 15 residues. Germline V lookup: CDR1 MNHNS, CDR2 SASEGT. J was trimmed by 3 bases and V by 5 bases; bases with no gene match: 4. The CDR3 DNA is TGTGCCAGCAGTAGGACAGGGGGAAGTGGAAACACCATATATTTT. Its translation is CASSRTGGSGNTIYF.

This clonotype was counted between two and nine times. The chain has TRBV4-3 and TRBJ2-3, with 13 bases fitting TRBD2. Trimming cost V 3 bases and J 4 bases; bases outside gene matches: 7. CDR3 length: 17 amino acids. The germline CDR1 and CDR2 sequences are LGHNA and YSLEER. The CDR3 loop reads CASSQRTSGGFSDTQYF. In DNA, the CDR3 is TGCGCCAGCAGCCAGAGGACTAGCGGGGGATTCTCAGATACGCAGTATTTT.

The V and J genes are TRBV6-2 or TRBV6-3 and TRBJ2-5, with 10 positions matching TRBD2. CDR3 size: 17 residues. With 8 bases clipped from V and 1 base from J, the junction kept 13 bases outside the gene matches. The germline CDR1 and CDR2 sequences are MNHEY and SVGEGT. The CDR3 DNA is TGTGCCAGCCATCAAAAAGCGGGGGGGAGCGCCCAAGAGACCCAGTACTTC. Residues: CASHQKAGGSAQETQYF.

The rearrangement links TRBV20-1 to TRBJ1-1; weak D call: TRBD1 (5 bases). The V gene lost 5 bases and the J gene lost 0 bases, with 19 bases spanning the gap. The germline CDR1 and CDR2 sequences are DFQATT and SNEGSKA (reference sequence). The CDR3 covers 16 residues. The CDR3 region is CSASHDRQTLNTEAFF. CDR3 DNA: TGCAGTGCTTCACACGATAGACAGACTCTGAACACTGAAGCTTTCTTT.

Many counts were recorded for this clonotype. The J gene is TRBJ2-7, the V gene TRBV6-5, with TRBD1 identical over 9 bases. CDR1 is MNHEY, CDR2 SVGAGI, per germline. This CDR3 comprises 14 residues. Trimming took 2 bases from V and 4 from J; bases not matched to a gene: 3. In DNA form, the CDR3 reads TGTGCCAGCAGTTACGGCGACAGGGGGTACGAGCAGTACTTC. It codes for CASSYGDRGYEQYF.

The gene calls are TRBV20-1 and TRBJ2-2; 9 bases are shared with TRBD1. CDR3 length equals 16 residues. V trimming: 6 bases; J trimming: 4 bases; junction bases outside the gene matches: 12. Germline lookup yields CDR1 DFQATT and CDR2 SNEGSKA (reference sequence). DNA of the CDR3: TGCAGTGCCAACAACCCGGGACAGGGATCCACCGGGGAGCTGTTTTTT. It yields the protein CSANNPGQGSTGELFF.